The entry below gives a single T cell receptor (beta chain) sequence along with its context. Its antigen target is currently unknown. At one end the junction does not follow the germline gene, possibly because of a read error. The data originate from a study of blood T cell repertoires in COVID-19 (dated by TCRdb to the early 2020s). With respect to the entire study: The collaborator samples originated in the United States, Italy and Spain and spanned the acute and convalescent phases of COVID-19. The material from the prospective study consisted of cDNA or gDNA derived from T cells, B-cell-depleted T cells, or PBMCs. Subjects who had been exposed to COVID-19, were actively infected with it, or had recovered from it provided the deeply sampled blood TCRbeta repertoires that made up the dataset. HLA class I and class II types, where available, came from metadata supplied by the sample provider rather than from assay-based typing. The repertoires were released in a freely available public database intended as a resource for research on the immune response to SARS-CoV-2. The sample metadata nearly always contained a de-identified subject ID, COVID-19 status, age in years and sex. Samples were obtained from the ongoing ImmuneRACE study (first 160 participants) and from 950 to 1,500 subjects provided by 6 global collaborators.

The CDR3 numbers 14 residues from cysteine through phenylalanine. Here the CDR3 DNA is all that survives: 42 bases in frame from base 1. The germline V gene (reference sequence) gives CDR1 as MNHEY and CDR2 as SMNVEV. Participants in the prospective study were enrolled through a virtual design, were aged about 18 to 89 years, and lived in 24 United States geographic areas. Cohort assignment in the prospective study relied on participant-reported clinical history from a screening survey and a study questionnaire. ImmuneRACE Cohort 3 recovered participants were defined by two consecutive negative NP/OP PCR tests, healthcare professional clearance, or symptom resolution. Mobile phlebotomists in the prospective study collected whole blood, serum and a nasopharyngeal or oropharyngeal swab from every participant. Over a roughly 2-month period, participants in the prospective study had the option of providing additional blood draws and questionnaires. Blood samples from the prospective study were shipped frozen or at room temperature prior to DNA extraction.

On the study overall, not on this receptor specifically: How much clinical and demographic metadata was included differed by source and by participant, and the metadata was provided uncurated.

TCRbeta CDR3 regions were amplified from genomic DNA using the immunoSEQ Assay, a bias-controlled multiplex PCR. Turning to the authors' computational methods: The number of nucleated cells in each sample was estimated from the amplification of reference gene primers within the assay. To quantify the absolute abundance of each unique TCRbeta CDR3 rearrangement, sequence reads were collapsed and filtered. For each sample, productive Simpson clonality was calculated as the square root of Simpson's diversity index over productive rearrangements. TCRdb took this table from immuneACCESS and kept in-frame rearrangements with V and J called. Such tables lack part of the clones; where checked against another copy, unresolved V genes explain under half of the gap, and the rest is unexplained. That table is the source of V, J and clone size, and D and trimming were worked out from the DNA. The sample profile shows 350,000 or so clones; about 92% of them were found once. Together, the top ten hold under 20% of the sample.

The rearrangement joined TRBV27 to TRBJ2-1; 6 matching bases give a weak D call of TRBD2. The TCR originated in a woman aged 25 to 45 who had recovered from COVID-19. Material for sequencing was PBMCs or T cells enriched from blood (not recorded which). The CDR3 region has the sequence CASRLWDSTNEQFF. The nucleotides read TGTGCCAGCAGATTATGGGACTCCACCAATGAGCAGTTCTTC.